This T cell receptor (beta chain) was profiled in a study of CD8 T cells in Susac syndrome (dated by TCRdb to about 2019). Regarding the study in general: Repertoire sequencing was used to test whether CD8+ T cell activation and differentiation in Susac syndrome was antigen driven. The study compared CD8+ T cell repertoire clonality among over ten healthy donors, approximately 14 Susac syndrome patients and around 16 multiple sclerosis patients.

RNA was extracted using the RNeasy kit, and roughly 0.5 to 1 microgram was reverse transcribed with random hexamers. TCR beta CDR3 regions were amplified with the immunoSEQ multiplex PCR assay covering 54 Vbeta and 13 Jbeta segments. PCR amplification bias was corrected using a synthetic template baseline for primer optimization and computational correction. Per the authors' processing: Reads were annotated to V, D and J genes according to IMGT and were analyzed with immunoSEQ Analyzer, with only productive sequences retained. To calculate clonality, Shannon entropy was normalized by log2 of the number of productive unique sequences and then subtracted from one. For each patient and control, public and private clones were evaluated within the 100 most prevalent clones. Clones were defined as Susac-specific if absent from the healthy and MS cohorts, from approximately 1,100 published viral clones and from other ImmuneACCESS disease sequences. TCRdb redid the processing of the public reads, applying fastp at Q25 and MiXCR, and retained in-frame beta chains. Every distinct CDR3 protein forms one entry, paired with its most common genes and DNA. None of the V and J calls come from the authors' own analysis; TCRdb made them. The sample table records about 150,000 distinct CDR3 sequences; over 85% of these occur just once. The ten most abundant clones make up over 0.2% of the sample.

Peripheral blood CD8+ and CD4+ T cells from healthy donors, Susac syndrome patients and multiple sclerosis patients were profiled using high-throughput TCR beta sequencing. The multiple sclerosis controls were treatment-naive patients who had stable or active relapsing-remitting disease and met the revised McDonald criteria. Bulk CD8+ and CD4+ T cells were purified by magnetic negative isolation, whereas CD8+ TEMRA cells were enriched by FACS. Blood was drawn into EDTA tubes, processed within 24 hours, and PBMCs were isolated by density gradient centrifugation. PBMCs destined for TCR sequencing were cryopreserved in liquid nitrogen and later thawed in a 37 °C water bath. A purity of at least 90% was achieved for sorted or isolated CD4+, CD8+ and CD8+ TEMRA cells. For CDR1 and CDR2, the germline V gene (reference sequence) lists PRHDT and FYEKMQ. Between the V and J ends, shortened by 8 bases and 5 bases respectively, the junction contains 13 bases. The CDR3 contains 13 residues, cysteine and phenylalanine counted. CDR3 DNA only is kept here, 39 bases in frame from base 1.

What the authors observed across the whole study: The study acknowledged that relatively few individuals were included in the TCR sequencing and HLA analysis.

To note about this clonotype: Its antigen target is currently unknown. Base quality data are lacking; no much larger clone is found one base away.

Recombination connected TRBV13 to TRBJ2-1, with the D call perhaps TRBD1 or TRBD2, as 6 bases match in each case. The origin of this receptor is a human donor with multiple sclerosis. The sequenced material came from CD8+ T cells from PBMCs. The nucleotide sequence reads TGTGCCAGCCTACGGGGGCGAGACAATGAGCAGTTCTTC. Its amino acids are CASLRGRDNEQFF.